A selection of T cell receptor beta chains follows, all from one sample in a study of beta chain features in type 1 diabetes. Clones were sequenced by immunoSEQ multiplex PCR, and TCRdb holds only the in-frame ones, with some missing. The sample gives around 340,000 clones, around 20% of which show up once; 0.044% is in the top ten. Sample: naive CD4+ T cells from blood. The receptors were gathered from a woman aged 18 to 35 in good health. CDR3s include the opening cysteine and the closing phenylalanine or tryptophan.

v_gene	j_gene	CDR3aa
TRBV5-1	TRBJ2-1	CASSRTGTGVGDEQFF
TRBV4-1	TRBJ2-2	CASSQGKSLWAGGELFF
TRBV9	TRBJ1-1	CASSVAGAGGNTEAFF
TRBV7-9	TRBJ1-5	CASSSTASEQHF
TRBV29-1	TRBJ2-5	CSVERAGGRKTQYF
TRBV5-4	TRBJ2-2	CASSLSMWPGDNTGELFF
TRBV11-2	TRBJ1-2	CASSFGREKANYGYTF
TRBV5-1	TRBJ2-3	CASSLGLAGSADTQYF
TRBV6-6	TRBJ1-3	CASATVGNTIYF
TRBV29-1	TRBJ2-1	CSVSAGVALFF
TRBV7-6	TRBJ2-5	CASSLGPQETQYF
TRBV9	TRBJ2-2	CASSVGERSNTGELFF
TRBV9	TRBJ2-1	CASSVGEVSSYNEQFF
TRBV6-5	TRBJ1-4	CASSYTTAEKLFF
TRBV4-2	TRBJ2-1	CASSQALAGWSNEQFF
TRBV9	TRBJ2-7	CASSVAPLDSWEQYF
TRBV7-2	TRBJ2-3	CASSLSSADTQYF
TRBV18	TRBJ2-1	CASSPPGQGAWEQFF
TRBV18	TRBJ2-7	CASSPGLAGGYEQYF
TRBV9	TRBJ2-1	CASSVEGLAGGEQFF
TRBV4-1	TRBJ2-5	CASSQAGLAGGAETQYF
TRBV7-9	TRBJ2-5	CATRAREESRETQYF
TRBV7-9	TRBJ2-5	CASSPWKRGNEETQYF
TRBV7-8	TRBJ1-1	CASSLGSVGEAFF
TRBV7-2	TRBJ1-2	CASSSDRGNGYTF
TRBV7-2	TRBJ2-7	CASRTLDYEQYF
TRBV12-5	TRBJ1-1	CASGLLENTEAFF
TRBV11-2	TRBJ2-3	CASSSGQGRDTQYF
TRBV29-1	TRBJ2-5	CSVEDGQGTKGQDPQYF
TRBV2	TRBJ2-7	CASSSGTGGYEQYF
TRBV30	TRBJ2-2	CAWHQGFAGELFF
TRBV4-2	TRBJ1-1	CASSPGGSNTEAFF
TRBV6-5	TRBJ2-7	CASSTGTSGLYEQYF
TRBV6-6	TRBJ1-1	CASSPRQGGFRAEAFF
TRBV15	TRBJ2-3	CATSNLRGISTDTQYF
TRBV14	TRBJ2-3	CASSPPGQGIWGTDTQYF
TRBV9	TRBJ1-1	CASSYYGQGDTEAFF
TRBV7-6	TRBJ2-5	CASSSTSGKETQYF
TRBV29-1	TRBJ2-5	CSGLAGFQETQYF
TRBV7-2	TRBJ1-1	CASSLLGNGESTEAFF
TRBV30	TRBJ2-5	CAWTTQETQYF
TRBV6-5	TRBJ2-2	CASSREVTGELFF
TRBV30	TRBJ1-6	CAWSMIDNSPLHF
TRBV5-4	TRBJ2-2	CASSRPGLQNTGELFF
TRBV21-1	TRBJ2-1	CASGTLTSDTNEQFF
TRBV6-1	TRBJ2-3	CASGTPRNGDTQYF
TRBV6-6	TRBJ1-2	CASSYSTGTREGYTF
TRBV5-4	TRBJ2-7	CASSLAAQGFEQYF
TRBV2	TRBJ2-5	CASRGQGQETQYF